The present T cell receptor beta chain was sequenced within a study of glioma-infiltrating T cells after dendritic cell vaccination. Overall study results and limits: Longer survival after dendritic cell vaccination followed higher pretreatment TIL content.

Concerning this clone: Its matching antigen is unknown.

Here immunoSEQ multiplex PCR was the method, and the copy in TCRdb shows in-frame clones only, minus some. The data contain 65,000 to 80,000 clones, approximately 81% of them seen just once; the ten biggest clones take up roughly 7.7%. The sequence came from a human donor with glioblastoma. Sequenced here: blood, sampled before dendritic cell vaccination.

The CDR3 protein is CASSLGGEEANQPQHF. The CDR3 region has the DNA TGTGCCAGCAGCTTGGGCGGGGAGGAGGCCAATCAGCCCCAGCATTTT. J is TRBJ1-5 and V is TRBV7-9; D ambiguous. There are 16 residues in the CDR3. V was trimmed by 3 bases and J by 3 bases, leaving 15 bases between them. Germline CDR1 reads SEHNR; CDR2 reads FQNEAQ (reference sequence).